This TCR beta chain was sequenced during a study of cytomegalovirus exposure and HLA in healthy donors (dated by TCRdb to 2016 to 2017). In terms of the full investigation: In an earlier analysis of roughly 500 of the donors, under 300 Gb of sequence data and 120 million or so unique TCR beta sequences from about 190 million T cells were reported. In an earlier analysis of 587 of the donors, high-throughput TCR beta sequencing was used to judge whether each TCR beta V gene segment behaved as functional or pseudogenic. Among about 390 genotyped donors of the cohort, an average of roughly 240,000 unique TCR beta nucleotide sequences were sequenced per donor, 15% to 20% of them non-productive. Rather than using new phenotypic data, the later analysis identified candidate immune exposures from TCR beta sequences and from how often those sequences occurred across donors. High-throughput TCR immunosequencing, statistical association of individual TCRs with disease status, and machine learning were combined to predict cytomegalovirus infection status. Along with the approximately 700-subject first cohort, a separate validation cohort of over 90 different subjects was used. The T cell repertoires of under 700 subjects were profiled by immunosequencing and related to cytomegalovirus serostatus. In a later genetic analysis, genome-wide SNP genotypes for about 65% of the roughly 670 donors were used, and that subset was treated as a discovery cohort. Every repertoire in the discovery cohort had been generated on one and the same sequencing platform. An early release that covered fewer than 800 HLA-typed donors contained approximately 300 gigabases of sequencing data and about 84 million unique TCR sequences. To study patterns of TCR occurrence, a later analysis re-analyzed previously published TCR beta repertoires from 550 to 800 donors and added high-resolution HLA genotyping. Class I and class II HLA loci were covered by the typing at four-digit resolution. The study aimed to test whether signatures of past pathogen exposure could be identified by cataloging public T cell receptors. Four or five DR-DQ haplotypes were handled as single units for association and clustering because linkage in the cohort was strong. Donor age, sex, ethnicity and CMV serostatus were compiled together with the repertoire data. Of the roughly 410 genotyped donors, 81% were placed in the genetic ancestry cluster associated with self-reported Caucasian donors. The number of donors typed differed by locus, with roughly 620-630 for A, B, C, DRB1 and DQB1, roughly 520 for DQA1, 600 to 610 for DPA1, and around 450 for DPB1.

The germline V gene gives CDR1 as MNHEY and CDR2 as SVGAGI. At the junction V is shortened by 4 bases and J by 4 bases; bases outside the gene matches: 7. Inclusive of the bounding cysteine and phenylalanine, the CDR3 is 15 residues long. Only CDR3 DNA remains: 45 bases, in frame from the first base. Overall study outcomes, separate from this receptor: Most TCR sequences were observed very rarely across donors, whereas some public TCRs were present in many individuals. According to the authors, the approach could potentially be generalized to other disease states and immunological phenotypes. A later analysis reported that several top co-occurrence clusters appeared linked to parvovirus B19, influenza, CMV and Epstein-Barr virus. The classifier was reported to diagnose cytomegalovirus status with high specificity and sensitivity in both the original cohort and the validation cohort. Compared with equally common non-associated chains, HLA-associated TCR beta chains in a later analysis were more clonally expanded and had lower generation probabilities. In the study, around 150 TCR beta chains were listed as associated with cytomegalovirus. Most CMV-associated TCR beta chains appeared to be HLA-restricted in a later analysis, and the HLA associations seemed to be driven largely by CMV exposure. In an earlier analysis of under 600 of the donors, most TCR beta V segments were observed in productive rearrangements about 90% or about 30% of the time, broadly matching IMGT annotations. A later genetic analysis reported fewer N-insertions in productive TCRs among donors in an Asian-associated ancestry cluster than the roughly 700-donor mean. V-gene and J-gene trimming of TCR beta chains was associated with a missense DCLRE1C variant in a later genetic analysis, and the association was replicated in an independent cohort. A further reported finding was that TCR beta sequences accurately predicted the HLA-A and HLA-B alleles for most subjects in the first cohort. This cohort had only TCR beta chains sequenced, and the lack of alpha or paired-chain data limited which features could be detected. A cluster of highly shared sequence variants was judged likely to be a technical artifact of the sequencing pipeline. Specific HLA alleles were associated with over 15,000 TCR beta sequences at a false discovery rate of 0.05 in a later analysis. Correlated functional status among segregating V segments might be attributable to linkage disequilibrium, but an unknown experimental factor could not be ruled out. Three of the identified cytomegalovirus-associated TCR beta chains were confirmed in vitro to be specific for cytomegalovirus antigens. The only immune exposure information available for the cohort was CMV serostatus. A later analysis found that TCR association rates varied across HLA loci, with DRB1 alleles showing the most associated TCRs and HLA-C alleles the fewest. The presence/absence analyses assumed that sequencing depth was roughly uniform across donors, and that assumption may not be true. Some IMGT-functional V segments, including TRBV6-2 and TRBV6-3, could not be distinguished by the 87-base-pair reads and were therefore excluded. Assigning TCR associations to individual alleles was difficult when HLA alleles, especially DR and DQ, strongly co-occurred. The earlier analysis of nearly 600 of the donors excluded fewer than 20 rarely observed V segments, including chromosome 9 orphons, because counts were too low. Because HLA typing was missing for some donors at each locus, association tests included only the typed subset.

The method was the immunoSEQ multiplex PCR assay. A mixture of 60 forward primers for TCR Vbeta segments and 13 reverse primers for TCR Jbeta segments was used in the multiplex PCR. A multiplex PCR assay on genomic DNA amplified the CDR3 region of rearranged TCR beta genes. Amplified TCR beta libraries were sequenced as 87-base-pair reads on the Illumina HiSeq System. Per the original workflow: A later analysis tallied 75 million to 95 million unique TCR beta chains across the 600 to 700 repertoires, and around 9.9 million of those chains were shared by two or more donors. To remove PCR and sequencing errors, raw reads were error-corrected and collapsed into unique sequences using a nearest-neighbor algorithm that merged closely related sequences. CDR3 sequences were aligned to IMGT reference sequences to assign V, D and J gene segments. For a sequence to be retained, a match of at least six nucleotides was required to both a V gene segment and a J gene segment. A rearrangement was called productive if the CDR3 had no stop codons and remained in frame with V and J, and every other rearrangement was called non-productive. CDR3 was defined according to IMGT convention as the region running from the second conserved V-encoded cysteine to the conserved J-encoded phenylalanine. Sequences without an unambiguous match to a single V gene segment were excluded from the earlier analysis of 500 to 700 of the donors. In an earlier analysis of 450 to 750 of the donors, a V segment was called functional when productive rearrangements were above 56.7%, and segregating when the standard deviation between donors exceeded 5%. A statistical classification framework was built to diagnose cytomegalovirus status from the catalog of TCR beta chain sequences. V and J gene assignment, in a later analysis, came from comparing TCR nucleotide sequences with IMGT/GENE-DB human TR gene sequences. Using the TCRdist pipeline, a later analysis assigned CDR3 sequences along with most-parsimonious VDJ recombination scenarios. A later analysis defined each TCR beta chain by its CDR3 amino acid sequence plus V-gene family, and excluded reads lacking a unique V-gene family. To address suspected cross-contamination and a sequencing artifact, a later analysis removed 592 highly shared, low-generation-probability nucleotide sequences. In a later analysis, a clonal expansion index was calculated for each public chain from normalized within-repertoire ranks of inferred template counts. In a later analysis, generation probabilities were computed using a VDJ recombination model fitted to out-of-frame rearrangements, and the results were checked against IGoR. A later analysis scored TCR-TCR, TCR-HLA and TCR-CMV co-occurrence with hypergeometric tests, applying a repertoire-size bias correction to TCR pairs. False discovery rates were estimated in a later analysis by permuting HLA or CMV assignments 20 times. A later analysis grouped co-occurring TCRs with DBSCAN, adding TCRdist sequence similarity when clustering within HLA-allele-positive subsets. Repertoires with fewer than 30,000 or more than 120,000 public chains, plus five repertoires with anomalous nucleotide sharing, were excluded from co-occurrence clustering. As stored in TCRdb, this immuneACCESS dataset retains in-frame rearrangements with V and J assigned. A fraction of the clones does not appear; measured against another copy, unresolved V genes explain less than half of the discrepancy, and the remainder lacks a known reason. That table furnishes V, J and clone size, whereas the DNA furnished D and trimming. The sample includes roughly 120,000 clones, with roughly 79% observed a single time. About 3.8% of the sample belongs to the ten largest clones.

The cohort comprised more than 550 healthy bone marrow donors. All cohort members were sampled while nominally healthy, although unrecorded immune exposures were likely present. The donor was CMV seronegative and belonged to the group of 350 or so seronegative cohort members. A peripheral blood sample was collected from each donor, and TCR beta sequencing was performed on peripheral blood mononuclear cells. Genomic DNA extraction from the blood cell samples was performed with the Qiagen DNeasy Blood Extraction Kit. This clone appeared a single time. This clone's antigen is unknown. Base quality data are lacking; no much larger clone is found one base away.

Rearrangement joined TRBV6-5 to TRBJ1-1, with TRBD1 matching 9 junction bases. The sequenced sample was PBMCs. This sequence originates from a woman in her twenties or thirties in good health and CMV-seronegative. The CDR3 protein: CASSFGTGRITEAFF. The nucleotide sequence is TGTGCCAGCAGTTTCGGGACAGGGAGAATCACTGAAGCTTTCTTT.